Detailed here is one TCR beta chain. Measured with immunoSEQ multiplex PCR; TCRdb has only the in-frame clones, and not every one. Among tens of thousands of clones listed, around 80% were seen once. The sample originates from a study of OX40 agonist ivuxolimab in advanced cancers. On the study more broadly: Participants could have had prior anti-PD-1, anti-PD-L1 or anti-CTLA-4 therapy, and around 40% had some. Three dose-escalation patients had partial responses: one with hepatocellular carcinoma and two with cutaneous melanoma.

At baseline, cycle 4 day 1, and cycle 7 day 1, blood was sampled. V was clipped by 5 bases and J by 3 bases; unmatched bases: 6. The length of the CDR3 is 16 residues. The germline V gene encodes CDR1 MRHNA and CDR2 SNTAGT. J is TRBJ2-1 and V is TRBV6-4, with TRBD2 identical over 11 bases. The receptor comes from an adult with an advanced solid tumor such as melanoma, head and neck, liver or kidney cancer. Here the sequenced sample was CD4+ or CD8+ T cells sorted from blood, taken in a trial of the OX40 agonist ivuxolimab. The CDR3, as DNA: TGTGCCAGCAGTCTCGCTGGGACTAGCGGCTACAATGAGCAGTTCTTC. Protein product: CASSLAGTSGYNEQFF.